This paragraph covers one TCR beta chain sequence. The entry originates in a study of T cell changes during pregnancy in multiple sclerosis. V shed 0 bases and J shed 8 bases, with 19 bases lying between them. Looked up from germline, CDR1 is MNHEY and CDR2 is SVGAGI. This CDR3 is built from 16 residues. TCRdb keeps only in-frame clones here, not all; method: immunoSEQ multiplex PCR. The sample has 15,000 or so clones, 80% to 90% seen once. This TCR was sampled from a female donor with multiple sclerosis, enrolled in a pregnancy study. This sequence joins TRBV6-5 and TRBJ1-2; no reliable D call. Sequenced here: CD8+ T cells from peripheral blood mononuclear cells, sampled in the first trimester of pregnancy. CDR3 region: CASSYSGDRGLLGYTF. In DNA, the CDR3 is TGTGCCAGCAGTTACTCCGGGGATAGAGGCTTATTGGGCTACACCTTC.